The next 20 T cell receptor beta chains were all read from a single sample in a study of T cell responses to AZD1222 COVID-19 vaccine. Profiling relied on immunoSEQ multiplex PCR, and the TCRdb table lists in-frame clones only, not all of them. The sample lists 100,000 to 120,000 clones, approximately 90% occurring once. The sequenced sample was peripheral blood, obtained 28 days after the second AZD1222 dose. Every receptor here comes from an adult who received the AZD1222 COVID-19 vaccine.

A word on this clone: A junction boundary mismatches the germline segment, possibly from a read error. The chain has TRBV28 and TRBJ1-2, with TRBD1 matching 10 bases. This CDR3 region has 8 residues. Germline-derived CDR1 and CDR2 are MDHEN and SYDVKM. The CDR3 is CASGTGVF. The CDR3 DNA sequence: TGTGCCAGCGGGACAGGGGTCTTC.

This clone occurred once. This chain connects TRBV6-1 to TRBJ1-4, with a weak D call TRBD1 (6 bases). CDR3 length equals 16 residues. V gave up 2 bases and J gave up 13 bases, with 23 bases separating them. The V gene's germline CDR1 is MNHNS and CDR2 SASEGT. As DNA, the CDR3 is TGTGCCAGCAGTGAATACGCCAGGGGTGGGGTGAATGTACTGTTTTTT. Amino acids: CASSEYARGGVNVLFF.

CDR3 residues: CASSQGILNYGYTF. CDR3 in DNA: TGTGCCAGCAGTCAGGGGATCCTTAACTATGGCTACACCTTC. This chain links TRBV2 with TRBJ1-2, with D possibly TRBD1 on 6 matching bases. V gave up 5 bases and J gave up 1 base, with 11 bases separating them. From germline, CDR1 is SNHLY and CDR2 FYNNEI. The CDR3 is 14 amino acids.

In this sample, this clone turned up once. Here the CDR3 reads CASSPQGARNSPLHF. The CDR3 bases are TGTGCCAGCAGCCCACAGGGGGCGCGTAATTCACCCCTCCACTTT. The chain combines TRBV27 with TRBJ1-6; 9 nucleotides align to TRBD1. Unmatched junction bases numbered 6, after V lost 6 bases and J lost 6 bases. Germline V gene lookup returns CDR1 MNHEY and CDR2 SMNVEV (reference sequence). This CDR3 is 15 amino acids long.

This clone came up once. V usage is TRBV28 and J usage is TRBJ2-2, with 10 bases lining up with TRBD1. The CDR3 is 16 amino acids. Per germline, CDR1 MDHEN and CDR2 SYDVKM. Trimming at V came to 4 bases and at J to 5 bases, leaving 7 bases not matched to a gene. CDR3 sequence (DNA): TGTGCCAGCAGTTACGACAGGGGGCGTGGGACCGGGGAGCTGTTTTTT. Its translation: CASSYDRGRGTGELFF. The full variable domain, in which reference TRBV28 and TRBJ2-2 provide the parts outside the CDR3, is DVKVTQSSRYLVKRTGEKVFLECVQDMDHENMFWYRQDPGLGLRLIYFSYDVKMKEKGDIPEGYSVSREKKERFSLILESASTNQTSMYLCASSYDRGRGTGELFFGEGSRLTVL.

V is TRBV4-1 and J is TRBJ1-4; D not resolved. The CDR3 is 16 residues long. Germline CDR1 is MGHRA and CDR2 is YSYEKL. V was pared by 0 bases and J by 10 bases, with 18 bases between. The CDR3 DNA is TGCGCCAGCAGCCAAGACCCCTCGGCCGGGGATGGAAAACTGTTTTTT. This gives the protein CASSQDPSAGDGKLFF.

The rearrangement joins TRBV15 to TRBJ1-2, with D perhaps TRBD1 (6 bases). The V end lost 1 base, the J end lost 4 bases, and 13 bases lay between the germline ends. The CDR3 covers 15 residues. Germline V CDR1 and CDR2: LNHNV, YYDKDF (reference sequence). CDR3 region: CATSRGQVASYGYTF. CDR3 DNA: TGTGCCACCAGCAGAGGACAGGTCGCCTCCTATGGCTACACCTTC. Drawing the rest from reference TRBV15 and TRBJ1-2, the complete variable domain is DAMVIQNPRYQVTQFGKPVTLSCSQTLNHNVMYWYQQKSSQAPKLLFHYYDKDFNNEADTPDNFQSRRPNTSFCFLDIRSPGLGDTAMYLCATSRGQVASYGYTFGSGTRLTVV.

The rearrangement links TRBV13 to TRBJ1-6, with TRBD1 matching over 9 bases. The CDR3 is 14 residues long. From germline, CDR1 is PRHDT and CDR2 FYEKMQ (reference sequence). J lost 7 bases, V lost 3 bases, and 1 base had no gene match. CDR3 DNA sequence: TGTGCCAGCAGCTTGGACAGGGGAAATTCACCCCTCCACTTT. Amino acid sequence: CASSLDRGNSPLHF.

The chain is built from TRBV5-1 and TRBJ2-3; weak D call: TRBD1 (5 bases). CDR1 and CDR2 (germline): SGHRS, YFSETQ. This CDR3 is built from 15 residues. Trimming shortened V by 2 bases and J by 0 bases, and 10 bases separated the two germline ends. The CDR3 loop is CASSFQGLSTDTQYF. The CDR3 bases are TGCGCCAGCAGCTTCCAGGGCCTTAGCACAGATACGCAGTATTTT.

The chain uses TRBV5-1 and TRBJ1-4; 9 bases match TRBD1. CDR3 length: 15 amino acids. J gave up 6 bases and V 2 bases, and 5 bases lay outside the gene matches. Per the germline V gene, CDR1 is SGHRS and CDR2 is YFSETQ. CDR3 residues: CASSFQGQGDEKLFF. The CDR3, as DNA: TGCGCCAGCAGCTTTCAGGGACAGGGTGATGAAAAACTGTTTTTT.

The gene calls are TRBV7-9 and TRBJ1-4; 11 bases map to TRBD1. The CDR3 totals 17 residues. Germline V gene sequence: CDR1 SEHNR, CDR2 FQNEAQ (reference sequence). V lost 5 bases, J lost 7 bases, and 12 bases stayed unmatched. In DNA, the CDR3 is TGTGCCAGCAGCCCCGGACAGGGGGCGCAGATCGTTGAAAAACTGTTTTTT. Translated: CASSPGQGAQIVEKLFF. Filled out from reference TRBV7-9 and TRBJ1-4, the complete variable domain reads DTGVSQNPRHKITKRGQNVTFRCDPISEHNRLYWYRQTLGQGPEFLTYFQNEAQLEKSRLLSDRFSAERPKGSFSTLEIQRTEQGDSAMYLCASSPGQGAQIVEKLFFGSGTQLSVL.

The chain carries TRBV18 and TRBJ2-5; no reliable D call. V lost 2 bases, J lost 6 bases, and 7 bases lay in between. CDR3 length: 12 amino acids. Germline loops: CDR1 KGHSH, CDR2 LQKENI. The CDR3 DNA reads as TGTGCCAGCTCACCATTCACTCAGACCCAGTACTTC. This sequence encodes CASSPFTQTQYF.

As to this clone: The same CDR3 can be traced to other DNA sequences in this sample. This chain connects TRBV18 to TRBJ1-3, with D possibly being TRBD1 (6 bases). V was cut by 4 bases and J by 0 bases, with 19 bases left in between. Germline V CDR1 and CDR2: KGHSH, LQKENI. The CDR3 spans 18 residues. This chain's CDR3 is CASSLRSTGAFSGNTIYF. The CDR3 region has the DNA TGTGCCAGCTCACTCCGGAGCACGGGGGCGTTCTCTGGAAACACCATATATTTT.

This clone was seen a few times. The chain joins TRBV30 to TRBJ2-7; 9 positions match TRBD1. Per the germline V gene, CDR1 is GTSNPN and CDR2 is SVGIG (reference sequence). J lost 4 bases, V lost 5 bases, and 9 bases had no gene match. The CDR3 is 14 residues long. The CDR3 sequence is CAWGTGRFGYEQYF. The CDR3 DNA reads TGTGCCTGGGGGACAGGGCGATTTGGTTACGAGCAGTACTTC.

The V and J genes are TRBV6-6 and TRBJ2-7; no definite D call. The CDR3 sequence is 11 residues long. The germline V gene encodes CDR1 MNHNY and CDR2 SVGAGI (reference sequence). Trimming took off 0 bases at V and 9 bases at J, with 6 bases between the two ends. This CDR3 reads CASSYSMWQYF. Here the CDR3 DNA reads TGTGCCAGCAGTTACTCGATGTGGCAGTACTTC.

The chain uses TRBV5-1 and TRBJ2-7; D not certain. Trimming took off 2 bases at V and 5 bases at J, with 11 bases between the two ends. This CDR3 spans 13 amino acids. The V gene's germline CDR1 is SGHRS and CDR2 YFSETQ. The CDR3 coding sequence is TGCGCCAGCAGCTTAGGCCAATATGACGAGCAGTACTTC. It is translated as CASSLGQYDEQYF.

The chain uses TRBV6-5 and TRBJ2-5, with TRBD1 identical over 8 bases. J lost 5 bases, V lost 7 bases, and 9 bases had no gene match. Germline values: CDR1 MNHEY, CDR2 SVGAGI. This CDR3 contains 14 residues. The CDR3 protein is CASTRAAGGETQYF. For the CDR3, the DNA is TGTGCCAGCACCAGAGCCGCAGGGGGCGAGACCCAGTACTTC.

V and J are TRBV27 and TRBJ2-7, with 12 positions matching TRBD1. Trimming cost V 5 bases and J 1 base; bases outside gene matches: 12. The germline CDR1 and CDR2 sequences are MNHEY and SMNVEV (reference sequence). The CDR3 spans 18 residues. CDR3 sequence: CASSHRDRGPGGSYEQYF. CDR3 nucleotide sequence: TGTGCCAGCAGTCACCGGGACAGGGGGCCAGGGGGGTCCTACGAGCAGTACTTC.

The chain couples TRBV7-6 to TRBJ1-6; 9 nucleotides match TRBD1. CDR3 size: 15 residues. Germline assignment: CDR1 SGHVS and CDR2 FNYEAQ. Trimming at V came to 5 bases and at J to 10 bases, leaving 9 bases not matched to a gene. CDR3 loop: CASSPNGQGYSPLHF. CDR3 sequence (DNA): TGTGCCAGCAGCCCTAACGGACAGGGGTACTCACCCCTCCACTTT. The full variable domain, completed using reference TRBV7-6 and TRBJ1-6, is GAGVSQSPRYKVTKRGQDVALRCDPISGHVSLYWYRQALGQGPEFLTYFNYEAQQDKSGLPNDRFSAERPEGSISTLTIQRTEQRDSAMYRCASSPNGQGYSPLHFGNGTRLTVT.

This rearrangement joins TRBV11-2 to TRBJ1-2, with D possibly matching TRBD1 (5 bases). The CDR3 runs to 12 residues. Germline V gene sequence: CDR1 SGHAT, CDR2 FQNNGV. Trimming took off 5 bases at V and 7 bases at J, with 11 bases between the two ends. CDR3 coding DNA: TGTGCCAGCAGCCCCGGCGGGGCTGGCTACACCTTC. This encodes CASSPGGAGYTF.